This T cell receptor beta chain was captured in a study of blood T cell repertoires in COVID-19. This CDR3 has 13 residues. V lost 3 bases and J lost 11; bases outside the gene matches: 8. Germline V gene sequence: CDR1 SGHKS, CDR2 YYEKEE (reference sequence). Here immunoSEQ multiplex PCR was the method, and the copy in TCRdb shows in-frame clones only, minus some. The sample comprises about 140,000 clones, 80% to 90% of which are singletons, and approximately 10% rests with the top ten. This chain joins TRBV5-5 and TRBJ2-1; 7 positions agree with TRBD1. What was sequenced was PBMCs or T cells enriched from blood (not recorded which). The receptor's source is a man aged 55 to 69 who had recovered from COVID-19. The chain's CDR3 is CASSYGGQDQQFF. CDR3 nucleotides: TGTGCCAGCAGCTATGGAGGACAGGACCAGCAGTTCTTC.